The clone carrying this T cell receptor beta chain showed up just once. Antigen: not known. One junction end does not reproduce the germline sequence, and a read error may be involved. These data originate in a study of tumor-infiltrating lymphocytes in primary liver carcinoma. Study context: Patients, male and female, were 30 to 69 years old. Each sample had roughly 3.65 to 7.5 million productive TCRbeta reads regardless of tissue type.

Co-extraction yielded RNA and DNA from roughly 21-30 mg of unsorted bulk tissue. Donors underwent surgery for histopathologically diagnosed primary liver carcinoma. A primer matching the constant region was used to make TCR beta cDNA from 450 to 500 ng of total RNA. Three nested multiplex PCR rounds, a slightly modified ARM-PCR, produced the libraries for TCR beta. It was with TRBV1-TRBV30 forward primers and a C-beta reverse primer that the first two PCR rounds were run, at around 9 cycles each. TCRdb independently ran MiXCR on the multiplex PCR reads; one entry per CDR3 protein. The data show more than 100,000 distinct CDR3 sequences, with around two thirds seen just once and approximately 10% held by the top ten. This CDR3 is 14 amino acids long. Germline values: CDR1 SGHAT, CDR2 FQDESV (reference sequence). The study's findings and limits: Only about 8-24% of top clones showed up in all five tumor regions.

This TCR was sampled from a woman aged 55-70 years with primary liver carcinoma and hepatitis B virus infection. Sequencing used liver tumor tissue from sampling region 1. Regarding subset: tumor region T1, superior pole. The V call is TRBV11-1, the J call TRBJ2-1; a weak D match, TRBD2 (5 bases). The CDR3 sequence is CASSPDSRYREQSF. The DNA for the CDR3 is TGTGCGAGCAGTCCTGACTCGAGGTATAGGGAGCAGTCCTTC.